The clone carrying this TCR beta chain was counted a few times. This sample was taken from a study of blood T cell repertoires in COVID-19. In the study overall: PBMCs, B-cell-depleted T cells, or T cells provided the cDNA or gDNA that made up the material.

Germline CDR1 SGHDT, CDR2 YYEEEE. The trim removed 1 base at V and 3 bases at J, leaving 5 bases unmatched. The CDR3 has 16 residues. Method: immunoSEQ multiplex PCR; TCRdb's copy keeps in-frame clones and lacks some. The sample shows fewer than 35,000 clones, roughly 89% of them seen only once. The chain has TRBV5-6 and TRBJ2-1, with 9 nucleotides matching TRBD2. Material for sequencing was peripheral blood. This TCR was sampled from an older man with active COVID-19. The CDR3 DNA reads as TGTGCCAGCAGCTTGAGCGGGGGGCTTCTCTACAATGAGCAGTTCTTC. Protein product: CASSLSGGLLYNEQFF.